The present entry profiles one T cell receptor (beta chain) with its context. Antigen unknown. This sample was taken from a study of resident and recirculating memory T cells in vitiligo. Study-level results: No unique dominant TCR clone was found in vitiligo lesions.

The protocol was immunoSEQ multiplex PCR, while the TCRdb copy is restricted to in-frame clones and leaves out a portion. The sample shows tens of thousands of clones, just over 90% of them seen only once. The source is a male donor with vitiligo. What was sequenced was blood.

Here the CDR3 DNA reads TGCGCCAGCAGCTTGGCGGGAACCTACGAGCAGTACTTC. As protein: CASSLAGTYEQYF. This sequence joins TRBV5-1 and TRBJ2-7; perhaps TRBD2 as D (5 bases). The germline V gene encodes CDR1 SGHRS and CDR2 YFSETQ. V was cut by 0 bases and J by 2 bases, with 6 bases left in between. CDR3 length: 13 residues.